The 7 T cell receptor beta chains below all came from one sample that was sequenced in a study of OX40 agonist ivuxolimab in advanced cancers. The repertoire was sequenced with immunoSEQ multiplex PCR; TCRdb's copy has only in-frame clones and lacks some. The data hold 40,000 or so clones, with roughly 80% observed a single time. The source material was CD4+ or CD8+ T cells sorted from blood, sampled in a trial of the OX40 agonist ivuxolimab. The receptors here all came from an adult with an advanced solid tumor such as melanoma, head and neck, liver or kidney cancer.

The rearrangement uses TRBV19 and TRBJ2-3; 11 bases match TRBD2. The CDR3 contains 15 residues. The V gene's germline CDR1 is LNHDA and CDR2 SQIVND (reference sequence). V dropped 6 bases and J dropped 4; count of bases not matched to a gene: 6. The CDR3 here is CASRTSGGSPDTQYF. In DNA, the CDR3 is TGTGCCAGTAGAACTAGCGGGGGATCCCCAGATACGCAGTATTTT.

This clone has a single count. The rearrangement joins TRBV9 to TRBJ2-5, with 7 bases that match TRBD1. Per the germline V gene, CDR1 is SGDLS and CDR2 is YYNGEE. Trimming removed 0 bases from V and 5 bases from J; junction bases left unmatched: 10. The CDR3 totals 16 residues. The CDR3 bases are TGTGCCAGCAGCGTAGCGTTAGGGGACAGCCAGGAGACCCAGTACTTC. Its protein product is CASSVALGDSQETQYF.

This sequence joins TRBV6-6 and TRBJ1-2, with 9 bases matching TRBD1. This CDR3 has 15 amino acids. CDR1 and CDR2 from the germline V gene are MNHNY and SVGAGI (reference sequence). Trimming at V came to 5 bases and at J to 2 bases, leaving 6 bases not matched to a gene. The DNA for the CDR3 is TGTGCCAGCAGTCCACGGGACAGGGCGAACTATGGCTACACCTTC. This codes for CASSPRDRANYGYTF.

This clone occurred a few times. The chain uses TRBV4-1 and TRBJ2-1; 12 bases match TRBD2. Germline lookup yields CDR1 MGHRA and CDR2 YSYEKL. The CDR3 spans 14 residues. V was pared by 3 bases and J by 9 bases, with 3 bases of the junction left unmatched. The CDR3 nucleotides are TGCGCCAGCAGCCATCTAGCGGGGGGGCGTGAGCAGTTCTTC. The encoded protein is CASSHLAGGREQFF.

The genes are TRBV6-5 and TRBJ1-3; D not certain. With 3 bases removed from V and 4 bases from J, the gap between germline ends came to 10 bases. CDR3 size: 14 residues. Germline CDR1 is MNHEY and CDR2 is SVGAGI. CDR3 in DNA: TGTGCCAGCAGTTATTCAGGTCCGGGAAACACCATATATTTT. This sequence encodes CASSYSGPGNTIYF.

The genes are TRBV2 and TRBJ2-7, with 9 bases identical to TRBD1. Germline values: CDR1 SNHLY, CDR2 FYNNEI. V was pared by 11 bases and J by 5 bases, with 13 bases of the junction left unmatched. The CDR3 is 14 residues long. CDR3 DNA: TGTGCCTTCTTGTCCCGGGACAGGGCAAACGAGCAGTACTTC. It yields the protein CAFLSRDRANEQYF.

This clone has more than one count but fewer than ten. The chain carries TRBV6-5 and TRBJ2-3; TRBD2 matches at 8 bases. From germline, CDR1 is MNHEY and CDR2 SVGAGI. The CDR3 contains 14 residues. The V and J ends lost 3 bases and 4 bases, in that order; junction bases with no gene match: 3. Here the CDR3 reads CASSYRGGPDTQYF. The DNA of the CDR3 is TGTGCCAGCAGTTATCGGGGGGGACCAGATACGCAGTATTTT.